These 7 T cell receptor beta chains originate from one sample sequenced in a study of beta chain features in type 1 diabetes. Expressed TCRB transcripts were sequenced because the entire RNA isolate underwent reverse transcription. Repertoires were generated with immunoSEQ multiplex PCR, while TCRdb's copy carries only in-frame clones and drops some. Altogether about 330,000 clones are present, around 10% being singletons, with the ten largest covering over 0.015%. The sequencing input was naive CD4+ T cells from blood. The receptors derive from a woman aged 25-40 years in good health.

This chain connects TRBV6-1 to TRBJ1-2, with TRBD1 matching over 10 bases. Germline V gene lookup returns CDR1 MNHNS and CDR2 SASEGT. V trimming: 3 bases; J trimming: 4 bases; junction bases outside the gene matches: 5. The CDR3 spans 15 residues. CDR3 coding DNA: TGTGCCAGCAGTGACGTGGACAGGGGGTCCTATGGCTACACCTTC. This translates into CASSDVDRGSYGYTF.

The chain carries TRBV7-9 and TRBJ2-5; 8 bases line up with TRBD2. This CDR3 is built from 16 residues. CDR1 is SEHNR, CDR2 FQNEAQ, per germline (reference sequence). V shed 5 bases, J shed 0 bases, and the junction held 8 bases outside the gene matches. CDR3 nucleotide sequence: TGTGCCAGCAGCCCTCGTGGTAGCGGGAACCAAGAGACCCAGTACTTC. Its translation: CASSPRGSGNQETQYF.

The rearrangement uses TRBV6-5 and TRBJ2-1; no definite D call. CDR3 length equals 15 residues. From germline, CDR1 is MNHEY and CDR2 SVGAGI. Trimming stripped 0 bases from V and 8 bases from J, with 14 bases between. The CDR3 bases are TGTGCCAGCAGTTACTCGGGTCTGGGCTCCGATGAGCAGTTCTTC. It is translated as CASSYSGLGSDEQFF.

This clone was seen more than once but under ten times. The CDR3 is CSVEEGTSGGSYNEQFF. Here the CDR3 DNA reads TGCAGCGTTGAAGAAGGGACTAGCGGGGGGTCCTACAATGAGCAGTTCTTC. The J gene is TRBJ2-1, the V gene TRBV29-1; 15 bases map to TRBD2. The germline V gene encodes CDR1 SQVTM and CDR2 ANQGSEA. The CDR3 covers 17 residues. V dropped 0 bases and J dropped 1; count of bases not matched to a gene: 1.

The chain combines TRBV5-1 with TRBJ2-5, with a tentative D call TRBD2 (6 bases). The CDR3 runs to 14 residues. Germline V gene sequence: CDR1 SGHRS, CDR2 YFSETQ. V lost 4 bases and J lost 3, with 13 bases in between. The DNA for the CDR3 is TGCGCCAGCAGCCTAACAGCGGGTGAAGAGACCCAGTACTTC. Protein sequence: CASSLTAGEETQYF.

This clone was detected a few times. The chain uses TRBV4-3 and TRBJ2-7; D uncertain. CDR3 length: 14 residues. Germline values: CDR1 LGHNA, CDR2 YSLEER. V gave up 0 bases and J gave up 0 bases, with 6 bases separating them. The DNA for the CDR3 is TGCGCCAGCAGCCAAGATTTAGTCTCCTACGAGCAGTACTTC. Protein sequence: CASSQDLVSYEQYF.

J is TRBJ2-1 and V is TRBV12-5, with 9 bases lining up with TRBD1. The trim removed 2 bases at V and 5 bases at J, leaving 1 base unmatched. CDR1 is LGHNT, CDR2 FRNRAP, per germline. CDR3 size: 14 residues. In DNA, the CDR3 is TGTGCTAGTGGTTTGACAGGGGGCCACAATGAGCAGTTCTTC. Its protein product is CASGLTGGHNEQFF.